This T cell receptor beta chain was captured in a study of shared clonotypes between healthy human individuals. With respect to this clone: Its antigen is as yet unknown.

Overall study results and limits: Read depth was anticipated to influence clonotype sharing among donors.

Spread over ten immunoSEQ deep assay plates, unsorted PBMC DNA underwent sequencing. The data were produced by immunoSEQ multiplex PCR, yet TCRdb's version contains in-frame clones alone and is incomplete. The sample has 400,000 to 550,000 clones; 70% to 80% are singletons. This TCR came from a middle-aged woman in good health. Some clones in this sample may be carry-over from other donors' samples. Source material: PBMCs.

CDR3 DNA: TGTGCTAGTGGCCCCCAGGGGGCGAGTAATACGCAGTATTTT. The encoded protein is CASGPQGASNTQYF. The chain combines TRBV12-5 with TRBJ2-3; 8 bases align to TRBD1. V lost 6 bases and J lost 7; bases outside the gene matches: 9. CDR3 size: 14 residues. Germline V gives CDR1 LGHNT, CDR2 FRNRAP.